This T cell receptor beta chain was sequenced during a study of cytomegalovirus exposure and HLA in healthy donors. General study findings and limits: Sequencing likely caused a cluster of highly shared sequence variants.

On this clone: The antigen is undetermined.

Trimming left V 1 base short and J 3 bases short, with 7 bases between. The germline gives CDR1 LNHDA, CDR2 SQIVND (reference sequence). The CDR3 runs to 14 residues. The PCR made use of 60 Vbeta and 13 Jbeta primers. Profiling relied on immunoSEQ multiplex PCR, and the TCRdb table lists in-frame clones only, not all of them. The sample holds about 95,000 clones, about four fifths seen once. This receptor was taken from a man between 18 and 29 years old in good health and CMV-seropositive. Specimen: PBMCs. The rearrangement joins TRBV19 to TRBJ1-5; D may be TRBD1 (5 bases). The CDR3 coding sequence is TGTGCCAGTAGTATAGGAGGACACAATCAGCCCCAGCATTTT. It specifies CASSIGGHNQPQHF.